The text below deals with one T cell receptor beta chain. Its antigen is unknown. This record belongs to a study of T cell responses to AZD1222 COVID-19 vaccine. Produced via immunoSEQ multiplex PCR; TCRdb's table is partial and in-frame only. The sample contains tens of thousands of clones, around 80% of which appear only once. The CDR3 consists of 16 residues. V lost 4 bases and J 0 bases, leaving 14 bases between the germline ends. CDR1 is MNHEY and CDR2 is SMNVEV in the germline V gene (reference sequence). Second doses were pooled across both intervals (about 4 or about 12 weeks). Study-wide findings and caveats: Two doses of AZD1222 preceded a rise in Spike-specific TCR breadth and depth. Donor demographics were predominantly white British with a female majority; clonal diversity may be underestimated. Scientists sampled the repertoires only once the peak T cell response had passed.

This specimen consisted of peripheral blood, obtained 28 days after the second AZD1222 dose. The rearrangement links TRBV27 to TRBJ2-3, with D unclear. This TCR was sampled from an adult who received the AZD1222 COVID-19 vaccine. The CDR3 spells CASSSRWVTSTDTQYF. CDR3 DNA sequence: TGTGCCAGCAGTTCACGGTGGGTGACTAGCACAGATACGCAGTATTTT.